One sample yielded the 28 T cell receptor beta chains listed below, sequenced in a study of T cells after yellow fever vaccination. TCRdb ran MiXCR on the 5' RACE reads and lists one entry per CDR3 protein. The sample shows 150,000 to 200,000 distinct CDR3 sequences, roughly 8.8% of them seen only once. The starting material was CD8+ T cells sorted from PBMCs, obtained 45 days after the yellow fever booster vaccination. These receptors were obtained from a man between 18 and 35 years old who received the YFV17D yellow fever vaccine.

This clonotype was detected ten times or more. The V call is TRBV9, the J call TRBJ2-3; 9 bases line up with TRBD1. The CDR3 is 16 amino acids. V lost 2 bases, J lost 4 bases, and 8 bases stayed unmatched. In germline, CDR1 is SGDLS, CDR2 YYNGEE. The CDR3, as DNA: TGTGCCAGCAGCGTTCGACAGGGGGATAATGCAGATACGCAGTATTTT. It specifies CASSVRQGDNADTQYF.

The V gene is TRBV19, the J gene TRBJ2-1, with D perhaps TRBD1 (5 bases). V dropped 7 bases and J dropped 6 bases, with 16 bases sitting between them. The germline V gene encodes CDR1 LNHDA and CDR2 SQIVND (reference sequence). The CDR3 totals 14 residues. In DNA form, the CDR3 reads TGTGCCAGTACCCCGTCCAGGGCAGCCAATGAGCAGTTCTTC. Its translation is CASTPSRAANEQFF.

The genes are TRBV4-1 and TRBJ1-2; D is perhaps TRBD1 (5 bases). V lost 0 bases, J lost 3 bases, and 11 bases lay in between. CDR1 is MGHRA, CDR2 YSYEKL, per germline. The CDR3 consists of 15 residues. The CDR3 here is CASSQDVTGDYGYTF. The CDR3, as DNA: TGCGCCAGCAGCCAAGATGTTACAGGAGACTATGGCTACACCTTC.

This clonotype was recorded many times. The rearrangement links TRBV6-2 or TRBV6-3 to TRBJ2-3; D is unresolved. Germline CDR1 reads MNHEY; CDR2 reads SVGEGT. Trimming stripped 6 bases from V and 4 bases from J, with 2 bases between. This CDR3 comprises 10 residues. The CDR3 DNA is TGTGCCAGCAGGTCAGATACGCAGTATTTT. Encoded protein: CASRSDTQYF.

This clonotype has more than one count but fewer than ten. This chain joins TRBV6-5 and TRBJ1-1; D gene ambiguous. The germline gives CDR1 MNHEY, CDR2 SVGAGI. Between the trimmed V and J ends, which lost 9 bases and 1 base, there was a span of 12 bases. The CDR3 is made up of 13 amino acids. CDR3 residues: CASQTMGNTEAFF. The CDR3 coding sequence is TGTGCCAGTCAAACGATGGGGAACACTGAAGCTTTCTTT.

CDR3 amino acids: CASSQEAHRYSNSYNEQFF. CDR3 bases: TGTGCCAGCAGCCAAGAGGCTCACCGGTACAGTAACAGTTACAATGAGCAGTTCTTC. The chain couples TRBV3-1 to TRBJ2-1; D is ambiguous. Germline V gene data show CDR1 as LGHDT and CDR2 as YNNKEL (reference sequence). This CDR3 contains 19 residues. Trimming pared 0 bases from V and 4 bases from J, leaving 22 bases between.

This clonotype was seen ten or more times. The chain links TRBV28 to TRBJ1-5; D gene uncertain. The V gene lost 4 bases and the J gene lost 7 bases, with 8 bases spanning the gap. This CDR3 spans 12 amino acids. Germline loops: CDR1 MDHEN, CDR2 SYDVKM. The CDR3 protein is CASSYYRQPQHF. The CDR3 DNA sequence: TGTGCCAGCAGTTATTACCGGCAGCCCCAGCATTTT.

This clonotype was picked up many times. This CDR3 is CSVDVGTTNTGELFF. The DNA for the CDR3 is TGCAGCGTTGATGTCGGGACAACGAACACCGGGGAGCTGTTTTTT. The rearrangement joins TRBV29-1 to TRBJ2-2, with D possibly matching TRBD1 (6 bases). Germline CDR1 SQVTM, CDR2 ANQGSEA. CDR3 length: 15 residues. Trimming left V 3 bases short and J 0 bases short, with 11 bases between.

The V and J genes are TRBV5-5 and TRBJ2-5; TRBD1 might be the D (6 bases). This CDR3 contains 15 residues. Trimming removed 5 bases from V and 4 bases from J, with 18 bases in between. Germline assignment: CDR1 SGHKS and CDR2 YYEKEE (reference sequence). CDR3 nucleotide sequence: TGTGCCAGCAGGGTTTGGGACACTAAAGGAGAGACCCAGTACTTC. This sequence encodes CASRVWDTKGETQYF.

This clonotype was counted only a few times. The chain has TRBV7-9 and TRBJ2-5, with 7 bases matching TRBD2. CDR3 length: 14 amino acids. Germline V CDR1 and CDR2: SEHNR, FQNEAQ (reference sequence). The ends lost 1 base at V and 4 bases at J; junction bases unmatched: 3. CDR3 sequence reads: CASSLVSSGETQYF. CDR3 sequence (DNA): TGTGCCAGCAGCTTAGTCTCTAGCGGAGAGACCCAGTACTTC.

This clonotype has a handful of counts. The chain couples TRBV7-9 to TRBJ2-1; no clear D gene. V was pared by 4 bases and J by 8 bases, with 12 bases between. Germline V gives CDR1 SEHNR, CDR2 FQNEAQ (reference sequence). The CDR3 covers 13 residues. The CDR3 protein is CASSSFVRDEQFF. As DNA, the CDR3 is TGTGCCAGCAGCTCATTTGTCCGGGATGAGCAGTTCTTC.

This clonotype was seen only a few times. V and J are TRBV7-3 and TRBJ2-1, with TRBD1 matching over 8 bases. The CDR3 sequence is 15 residues long. CDR1 and CDR2 from the germline V gene are SGHTA and FQGTGA. V shed 5 bases, J shed 0 bases, and the junction held 3 bases outside the gene matches. The CDR3: CASSHRGASYNEQFF. The CDR3 DNA reads as TGTGCCAGCAGCCACAGGGGGGCCTCCTACAATGAGCAGTTCTTC.

This clonotype was counted a few times. The V call is TRBV7-6, the J call TRBJ1-1; the D is unclear. The CDR3 loop spans 14 amino acids. Germline CDR1 is SGHVS and CDR2 is FNYEAQ. Trimming left V 3 bases short and J 1 base short, with 9 bases between. The CDR3 loop reads CASSFDQKNTEAFF. DNA of the CDR3: TGTGCCAGCAGCTTTGACCAGAAGAACACTGAAGCTTTCTTT.

This clonotype was recorded once. The V and J genes are TRBV4-1 and TRBJ2-7; D is possibly TRBD1 (5 bases). In germline, CDR1 is MGHRA, CDR2 YSYEKL. There are 15 residues in the CDR3. V lost 0 bases and J lost 0, with 9 bases in between. CDR3: CASSQETGSSYEQYF. The CDR3 DNA is TGCGCCAGCAGCCAAGAAACAGGAAGCTCCTACGAGCAGTACTTC.

This clonotype was seen a handful of times. The rearrangement uses TRBV5-1 and TRBJ2-7; D possibly corresponds to TRBD2 (6 bases). The V gene's germline CDR1 is SGHRS and CDR2 YFSETQ. The ends were cut back, 7 bases at V and 3 bases at J, with 14 bases in the middle. The CDR3 contains 13 residues. The CDR3 loop reads CASALGGGYEQYV. CDR3 nucleotides: TGCGCCAGCGCGCTCGGGGGAGGCTACGAGCAGTACGTC.

CDR3 protein: CSAGSLSSSGNTIYF. For the CDR3, the DNA is TGCAGTGCTGGATCGTTGTCCAGCTCTGGAAACACCATATATTTT. V is TRBV20-1 and J is TRBJ1-3; unclear D gene. The CDR3 is 15 residues long. Trimming pared 5 bases from V and 0 bases from J, leaving 14 bases between. Germline V gives CDR1 DFQATT, CDR2 SNEGSKA (reference sequence).

This clonotype was observed a handful of times. The genes are TRBV6-1 and TRBJ2-7; no definite D call. Germline CDR1 MNHNS, CDR2 SASEGT. The CDR3 covers 12 residues. V was trimmed by 1 base and J by 4 bases, leaving 5 bases between them. CDR3 sequence reads: CASSEVEYEQYV. CDR3 DNA sequence: TGTGCCAGCAGTGAAGTAGAATACGAGCAGTACGTC.

The DNA of the CDR3 is TGTGCCAGTAGTCTCAAGATGAACACTGAAGCTTTCTTT. Residues: CASSLKMNTEAFF. The chain is built from TRBV19 and TRBJ1-1, with unresolved D. The V gene lost 5 bases and the J gene lost 0 bases, with 7 bases spanning the gap. The germline gives CDR1 LNHDA, CDR2 SQIVND (reference sequence). The CDR3 is made up of 13 amino acids.

V usage is TRBV4-1 and J usage is TRBJ1-6; D not resolved. Trimming took 1 base from V and 8 from J, leaving 15 bases between them. CDR3 length: 16 residues. CDR1 and CDR2 (germline): MGHRA, YSYEKL. The CDR3 sequence: CASSQGLYSADSPLHF. The DNA for the CDR3 is TGCGCCAGCAGCCAAGGGCTCTACAGCGCCGATTCACCCCTCCACTTT.

The table lists this clonotype with a count of one. V is TRBV7-9 and J is TRBJ2-7, with 12 bases aligning to TRBD2. With 1 base clipped from V and 3 bases from J, the junction kept 1 base outside the gene matches. The CDR3 is 15 amino acids. Germline CDR1 is SEHNR and CDR2 is FQNEAQ (reference sequence). CDR3 bases: TGTGCCAGCAGCTTAGGGACTAGCGGGATCTACGAGCAGTACTTC. Amino acid sequence: CASSLGTSGIYEQYF.

The chain employs TRBV6-5 and TRBJ2-3, with 10 nucleotides matching TRBD1. CDR1 is MNHEY, CDR2 SVGAGI, per germline. The CDR3 spans 15 residues. Losses at the gene ends were 5 bases for V and 2 bases for J; bases not matched to a gene: 4. The CDR3 loop reads CASSGQGGPTDTQYF. CDR3 nucleotide sequence: TGTGCCAGCAGTGGACAGGGGGGCCCCACAGATACGCAGTATTTT.

This clonotype came up a few times. The V gene is TRBV12-3 or TRBV12-4, the J gene TRBJ2-2, with 13 nucleotides matching TRBD2. The CDR3 runs 16 residues. The V and J ends lost 5 bases and 5 bases, in that order; junction bases with no gene match: 5. CDR3: CASSPRTSGGTGELFF. The CDR3 DNA sequence: TGTGCCAGCAGTCCGAGGACTAGCGGGGGAACCGGGGAGCTGTTTTTT.

The chain couples TRBV7-8 to TRBJ1-1; no reliable D call. Trimming removed 4 bases at V and 5 bases at J, with 8 bases between. The CDR3 extends over 12 amino acids. CDR1 SGHVS and CDR2 FQNEAQ come from the germline V gene. CDR3 in amino acids: CASSSRWTEAFF. The DNA for the CDR3 is TGTGCCAGCAGCTCTAGGTGGACTGAAGCTTTCTTT.

This chain joins TRBV11-2 and TRBJ2-7, with 7 bases fitting TRBD1. Germline CDR1 is SGHAT and CDR2 is FQNNGV. Trimming took 7 bases from V and 4 from J; bases not matched to a gene: 16. The CDR3 loop spans 16 amino acids. Written as DNA, the CDR3 is TGTGCCAGCACCCAGGGGGATTGGGACGCGTCGTACGAGCAGTACGTC. As protein: CASTQGDWDASYEQYV.

This chain uses TRBV7-9 with TRBJ2-6, with D tentatively TRBD1 (5 bases). The CDR3 is made up of 17 amino acids. V lost 2 bases to trimming and J lost 3 bases, with 14 bases between them. Germline loops: CDR1 SEHNR, CDR2 FQNEAQ (reference sequence). For the CDR3, the DNA is TGTGCCAGCAGCTTACCGCTGGGGCAGGATGGGGCCAACGTCCTGACTTTC. It yields the protein CASSLPLGQDGANVLTF.

This chain uses TRBV27 with TRBJ2-7; TRBD2 is a possible D gene (6 bases). The CDR3 length is 14 residues. V shed 0 bases and J shed 4 bases, with 10 bases lying between them. Germline V gene lookup returns CDR1 MNHEY and CDR2 SMNVEV (reference sequence). CDR3 in amino acids: CASSLSQAGYEQYF. The CDR3 DNA follows: TGTGCCAGCAGTTTATCACAGGCGGGATACGAGCAGTACTTC.

V and J are TRBV7-6 and TRBJ2-2, with TRBD1 identical over 7 bases. The CDR3 has 16 amino acids. With V trimmed by 7 bases and J by 0 bases, 8 bases remained unmatched. Germline loops: CDR1 SGHVS, CDR2 FNYEAQ. CDR3 loop: CASTFGTAANTGELFF. DNA of the CDR3: TGTGCCAGCACCTTTGGGACAGCCGCGAACACCGGGGAGCTGTTTTTT.

The chain employs TRBV12-3 or TRBV12-4 and TRBJ2-7, with D maybe TRBD2 (5 bases). This CDR3 has 13 residues. Trimming took off 3 bases at V and 6 bases at J, with 12 bases between the two ends. The CDR3 DNA follows: TGTGCCAGCAGTTTTGGACCACGGGGCGAGCAGTACGTC. Its translation: CASSFGPRGEQYV.